A selection of T cell receptor beta chains follows, all from one sample in a study of T-cell reconstitution after alpha-beta-depleted transplantation in children. One entry per CDR3 protein, called by TCRdb with MiXCR from the PCR reads. The table shows approximately 200,000 distinct CDR3 sequences, with more than 12% occurring only once. Sequencing was performed on PBMCs from the stem cell graft donor, taken from the stem cell graft. Receptors were obtained from a human donor who donated a stem cell graft to a child with acute lymphoblastic leukemia. Both conserved end residues are part of each CDR3. Each record gives: D gene, J gene, V gene, clone size, CDR3 protein, CDR3 DNA. A D gene is named only where the DNA matches it firmly. Not every row has a clone size; where given, it reads once, few, many or a size class.

d_call: TRBD1; j_call: TRBJ2-3; v_call: TRBV28; clone_size: many; cdr3_aa: CASSPTPIGQGAADTQYF; cdr3_nt: TGTGCCAGCAGTCCGACCCCGATTGGACAGGGGGCGGCAGATACGCAGTATTTT
d_call: TRBD2; j_call: TRBJ2-3; v_call: TRBV7-9; clone_size: many; cdr3_aa: CASSLRGLAATDTQYF; cdr3_nt: TGTGCCAGCAGCTTACGAGGACTAGCGGCCACAGATACGCAGTATTTT
d_call: -; j_call: TRBJ2-7; v_call: TRBV6-1; clone_size: many; cdr3_aa: CASRPLERTYEQYF; cdr3_nt: TGTGCCAGCAGGCCACTTGAGAGAACCTACGAGCAGTACTTC
d_call: TRBD1; j_call: TRBJ2-2; v_call: TRBV28; clone_size: few; cdr3_aa: CASILTASGTAGELFF; cdr3_nt: TGTGCCAGCATCCTGACCGCCTCGGGGACAGCCGGGGAGCTGTTTTTT
d_call: TRBD2; j_call: TRBJ2-3; v_call: TRBV12-3/TRBV12-4; clone_size: many; cdr3_aa: CASSPGLAGFSDTQYF; cdr3_nt: TGTGCCAGCAGTCCGGGACTAGCGGGTTTTTCAGATACGCAGTATTTT
d_call: TRBD2; j_call: TRBJ2-2; v_call: TRBV7-9; clone_size: many; cdr3_aa: CASSLLAGGWSRELFF; cdr3_nt: TGTGCCAGCAGCTTACTAGCGGGAGGATGGTCCCGGGAGCTGTTTTTT
d_call: -; j_call: TRBJ1-5; v_call: TRBV7-8; clone_size: many; cdr3_aa: CASSLARQGQNQPQHF; cdr3_nt: TGTGCCAGCAGCTTAGCTCGGCAGGGGCAAAATCAGCCCCAGCATTTT
d_call: TRBD2; j_call: TRBJ2-2; v_call: TRBV6-1; clone_size: many; cdr3_aa: CASTRTSGSTDTGELFF; cdr3_nt: TGTGCCAGCACCCGGACTAGCGGGAGTACCGACACCGGGGAGCTGTTTTTT
d_call: TRBD1; j_call: TRBJ2-5; v_call: TRBV6-2/TRBV6-3; clone_size: -; cdr3_aa: CASSYGPRGRQETQYF; cdr3_nt: TGTGCCAGCAGTTACGGGCCCAGGGGGCGTCAAGAGACCCAGTACTTC
d_call: TRBD2; j_call: TRBJ2-3; v_call: TRBV20-1; clone_size: -; cdr3_aa: CSARGPAGGRVTDTQYF; cdr3_nt: TGCAGTGCCAGGGGCCCGGCGGGGGGGCGGGTGACAGATACGCAGTATTTT
d_call: TRBD2; j_call: TRBJ2-5; v_call: TRBV11-2; clone_size: -; cdr3_aa: CASSLHPTSGRAVVGTQYF; cdr3_nt: TGTGCCAGCAGCTTACACCCGACTAGCGGGAGGGCCGTCGTGGGGACCCAGTACTTC
d_call: -; j_call: TRBJ2-7; v_call: TRBV4-1; clone_size: many; cdr3_aa: CASSQVGVHEQYF; cdr3_nt: TGCGCCAGCAGCCAAGTGGGGGTCCACGAGCAGTACTTC
d_call: -; j_call: TRBJ2-3; v_call: TRBV7-9; clone_size: many; cdr3_aa: CASSLGGPSADTQYF; cdr3_nt: TGTGCCAGCAGCTTAGGGGGACCCAGCGCGGATACGCAGTATTTT
d_call: TRBD2; j_call: TRBJ2-4; v_call: TRBV12-3/TRBV12-4; clone_size: few; cdr3_aa: CASRTQREGRGMAKNIQYF; cdr3_nt: TGTGCCAGCAGAACCCAGCGGGAGGGCCGAGGTATGGCCAAAAACATTCAGTACTTC
d_call: TRBD1; j_call: TRBJ2-5; v_call: TRBV10-2; clone_size: many; cdr3_aa: CASSETPGQKETQYF; cdr3_nt: TGCGCCAGCAGTGAGACCCCGGGACAGAAAGAGACCCAGTACTTC
d_call: -; j_call: TRBJ1-1; v_call: TRBV30; clone_size: -; cdr3_aa: CALRVGAANTEAFF; cdr3_nt: TGTGCTCTAAGGGTAGGGGCGGCAAACACTGAAGCTTTCTTT
d_call: -; j_call: TRBJ2-2; v_call: TRBV6-1; clone_size: many; cdr3_aa: CASSPLGTGELFF; cdr3_nt: TGTGCCAGCAGCCCCCTTGGGACCGGGGAGCTGTTTTTT
d_call: -; j_call: TRBJ1-1; v_call: TRBV20-1; clone_size: many; cdr3_aa: CSAQQQEAAFF; cdr3_nt: TGCAGTGCCCAACAACAGGAGGCGGCTTTCTTT
d_call: TRBD2; j_call: TRBJ2-1; v_call: TRBV5-1; clone_size: few; cdr3_aa: CASSNPAASGYNEQFF; cdr3_nt: TGCGCCAGCAGCAACCCCGCGGCTAGCGGATACAATGAGCAGTTCTTC
d_call: TRBD1; j_call: TRBJ2-7; v_call: TRBV11-2; clone_size: many; cdr3_aa: CASSPTPQDRGREQYF; cdr3_nt: TGTGCCAGCAGCCCCACCCCCCAGGACAGGGGGCGCGAGCAGTACTTC
d_call: TRBD2; j_call: TRBJ2-2; v_call: TRBV12-3/TRBV12-4; clone_size: many; cdr3_aa: CASTIAGGRSGELFF; cdr3_nt: TGTGCCAGCACTATAGCGGGAGGGCGATCCGGGGAGCTGTTTTTT
d_call: -; j_call: TRBJ1-5; v_call: TRBV20-1; clone_size: many; cdr3_aa: CSASGRGSNQPQHF; cdr3_nt: TGCAGTGCTAGTGGCAGGGGTAGCAATCAGCCCCAGCATTTT
d_call: TRBD1; j_call: TRBJ2-1; v_call: TRBV7-9; clone_size: few; cdr3_aa: CASSLRGYEQFF; cdr3_nt: TGTGCCAGCAGCCTCAGGGGGTATGAGCAGTTCTTC
d_call: -; j_call: TRBJ1-1; v_call: TRBV24-1; clone_size: -; cdr3_aa: CATSDSTSGDGIVTEAFF; cdr3_nt: TGTGCCACCAGTGATTCGACGAGCGGAGACGGCATTGTAACTGAAGCTTTCTTT
d_call: TRBD1; j_call: TRBJ2-3; v_call: TRBV12-3/TRBV12-4; clone_size: -; cdr3_aa: CASSLFTGGHQDTQYF; cdr3_nt: TGTGCCAGCAGTTTGTTCACAGGGGGCCATCAAGATACGCAGTATTTT
d_call: TRBD2; j_call: TRBJ2-1; v_call: TRBV12-3/TRBV12-4; clone_size: many; cdr3_aa: CASRRGSGNYNEQFF; cdr3_nt: TGTGCCAGCAGAAGGGGTAGCGGGAACTACAATGAGCAGTTCTTC
d_call: -; j_call: TRBJ2-5; v_call: TRBV3-1; clone_size: -; cdr3_aa: CASSPLAGTPGTQYF; cdr3_nt: TGTGCCAGCTCCCCCCTGGCGGGGACCCCTGGGACCCAGTACTTC
d_call: TRBD1; j_call: TRBJ2-7; v_call: TRBV5-1; clone_size: many; cdr3_aa: CASSSSGQGFYEQYF; cdr3_nt: TGCGCCAGCAGCTCGTCGGGACAGGGCTTCTACGAGCAGTACTTC
d_call: TRBD2; j_call: TRBJ2-1; v_call: TRBV9; clone_size: many; cdr3_aa: CASSVGLAGVREQFF; cdr3_nt: TGTGCCAGCAGCGTCGGACTAGCGGGAGTTCGTGAGCAGTTCTTC
d_call: TRBD2; j_call: TRBJ2-1; v_call: TRBV5-4; clone_size: many; cdr3_aa: CASSASTSGSSYNEQFF; cdr3_nt: TGTGCCAGCAGCGCGTCTACTAGCGGGAGTTCCTACAATGAGCAGTTCTTC
d_call: TRBD1; j_call: TRBJ1-2; v_call: TRBV12-3/TRBV12-4; clone_size: many; cdr3_aa: CASSIRQGEGGNYGYTF; cdr3_nt: TGTGCCAGCAGTATTCGACAGGGTGAGGGGGGTAACTATGGCTACACCTTC
d_call: TRBD1; j_call: TRBJ2-7; v_call: TRBV5-1; clone_size: -; cdr3_aa: CASSRDRDGYEQYF; cdr3_nt: TGCGCCAGCAGCCGGGACAGGGATGGCTACGAGCAGTACTTC
d_call: -; j_call: TRBJ1-1; v_call: TRBV7-2; clone_size: many; cdr3_aa: CASSLIEWRGVGTEAFF; cdr3_nt: TGTGCCAGCAGCTTAATTGAGTGGAGAGGGGTCGGCACTGAAGCTTTCTTT
d_call: -; j_call: TRBJ1-1; v_call: TRBV5-1; clone_size: many; cdr3_aa: CASSLESVNTEAFF; cdr3_nt: TGCGCCAGCAGCTTGGAATCGGTGAACACTGAAGCTTTCTTT
d_call: -; j_call: TRBJ1-1; v_call: TRBV3-1; clone_size: few; cdr3_aa: CASSQGQVQTEAFF; cdr3_nt: TGTGCCAGCAGCCAAGGTCAGGTTCAAACTGAAGCTTTCTTT
d_call: TRBD2; j_call: TRBJ2-5; v_call: TRBV3-1; clone_size: many; cdr3_aa: CASSQVAGENQETQYF; cdr3_nt: TGTGCCAGCAGCCAAGTGGCGGGAGAGAACCAAGAGACCCAGTACTTC
d_call: -; j_call: TRBJ2-7; v_call: TRBV7-2; clone_size: many; cdr3_aa: CASSRRAVYEQYF; cdr3_nt: TGTGCCAGCAGCCGGCGGGCTGTATACGAGCAGTACTTC
d_call: -; j_call: TRBJ2-7; v_call: TRBV4-1; clone_size: many; cdr3_aa: CASSQSPTRGESYEQYF; cdr3_nt: TGCGCCAGCAGCCAGTCCCCGACTAGGGGAGAATCCTACGAGCAGTACTTC
d_call: -; j_call: TRBJ2-7; v_call: TRBV12-3/TRBV12-4; clone_size: many; cdr3_aa: CASSFKGFGYEQYF; cdr3_nt: TGTGCCAGCAGTTTCAAAGGGTTTGGGTACGAGCAGTACTTC
d_call: TRBD2; j_call: TRBJ2-7; v_call: TRBV6-1; clone_size: -; cdr3_aa: CASSEGLARTYEQYF; cdr3_nt: TGTGCCAGCAGTGAAGGACTAGCGAGGACCTACGAGCAGTACTTC
d_call: TRBD2; j_call: TRBJ2-3; v_call: TRBV5-8; clone_size: -; cdr3_aa: CASSPLGGSLRTDTQYF; cdr3_nt: TGTGCCAGCAGCCCCCTGGGGGGGAGCCTACGCACAGATACGCAGTATTTC
d_call: TRBD2; j_call: TRBJ2-7; v_call: TRBV13; clone_size: many; cdr3_aa: CASSGGLASGSYEQYF; cdr3_nt: TGTGCCAGCAGCGGGGGGTTGGCTAGCGGCTCCTACGAGCAGTACTTC
d_call: TRBD1; j_call: TRBJ2-7; v_call: TRBV5-1; clone_size: many; cdr3_aa: CASSRIQGEYEQYF; cdr3_nt: TGCGCCAGCAGCAGAATACAGGGGGAATACGAGCAGTACTTC
d_call: -; j_call: TRBJ2-1; v_call: TRBV7-9; clone_size: few; cdr3_aa: CASSGPSDSYNEQFF; cdr3_nt: TGTGCCAGCAGCGGACCTAGCGACTCCTACAATGAGCAGTTCTTC
d_call: TRBD2; j_call: TRBJ2-7; v_call: TRBV5-4; clone_size: many; cdr3_aa: CASSTRLLAGEEYEQYF; cdr3_nt: TGTGCCAGCAGCACACGACTACTAGCGGGAGAAGAGTACGAGCAGTACTTC
d_call: -; j_call: TRBJ2-1; v_call: TRBV6-5; clone_size: many; cdr3_aa: CASSYSNPELGINEQFF; cdr3_nt: TGTGCCAGCAGTTACTCGAACCCCGAGCTCGGGATAAATGAGCAGTTCTTC
d_call: -; j_call: TRBJ2-7; v_call: TRBV19; clone_size: many; cdr3_aa: CASSTPRTAQDEQYF; cdr3_nt: TGTGCCAGTAGTACCCCCCGGACGGCCCAGGATGAGCAGTACTTC
d_call: -; j_call: TRBJ2-1; v_call: TRBV20-1; clone_size: -; cdr3_aa: CSAPSTARSYNEQFF; cdr3_nt: TGCAGTGCTCCCTCGACTGCCCGCTCCTACAATGAGCAGTTCTTC
d_call: TRBD2; j_call: TRBJ2-7; v_call: TRBV7-6; clone_size: -; cdr3_aa: CASSSGLAGGGEQYF; cdr3_nt: TGTGCCAGCAGCTCCGGACTAGCGGGAGGAGGGGAGCAGTACTTC
d_call: TRBD2; j_call: TRBJ2-1; v_call: TRBV6-1; clone_size: many; cdr3_aa: CASSDRLAGVNEQFF; cdr3_nt: TGTGCCAGCAGTGATAGACTAGCGGGAGTCAATGAGCAGTTCTTC
d_call: -; j_call: TRBJ1-1; v_call: TRBV29-1; clone_size: many; cdr3_aa: CSVALGRMNTEAFF; cdr3_nt: TGCAGCGTTGCATTGGGACGGATGAACACTGAAGCTTTCTTT
d_call: -; j_call: TRBJ2-4; v_call: TRBV4-1; clone_size: -; cdr3_aa: CASSQDRDGRKNIQYF; cdr3_nt: TGCGCCAGCAGCCAAGATCGAGACGGCAGGAAAAACATTCAGTACTTC
d_call: -; j_call: TRBJ1-1; v_call: TRBV20-1; clone_size: -; cdr3_aa: CSASRPYTSSTEAFF; cdr3_nt: TGCAGTGCTAGCCGACCATACACAAGCAGCACTGAAGCTTTCTTT
d_call: TRBD1; j_call: TRBJ1-4; v_call: TRBV12-3/TRBV12-4; clone_size: many; cdr3_aa: CASSGQGPINEKLFF; cdr3_nt: TGTGCCAGCAGTGGACAGGGGCCCATTAATGAAAAACTGTTTTTT
d_call: -; j_call: TRBJ2-7; v_call: TRBV7-8; clone_size: many; cdr3_aa: CASSPRADVTEQYF; cdr3_nt: TGTGCCAGCAGCCCCAGAGCCGATGTGACAGAGCAGTACTTC